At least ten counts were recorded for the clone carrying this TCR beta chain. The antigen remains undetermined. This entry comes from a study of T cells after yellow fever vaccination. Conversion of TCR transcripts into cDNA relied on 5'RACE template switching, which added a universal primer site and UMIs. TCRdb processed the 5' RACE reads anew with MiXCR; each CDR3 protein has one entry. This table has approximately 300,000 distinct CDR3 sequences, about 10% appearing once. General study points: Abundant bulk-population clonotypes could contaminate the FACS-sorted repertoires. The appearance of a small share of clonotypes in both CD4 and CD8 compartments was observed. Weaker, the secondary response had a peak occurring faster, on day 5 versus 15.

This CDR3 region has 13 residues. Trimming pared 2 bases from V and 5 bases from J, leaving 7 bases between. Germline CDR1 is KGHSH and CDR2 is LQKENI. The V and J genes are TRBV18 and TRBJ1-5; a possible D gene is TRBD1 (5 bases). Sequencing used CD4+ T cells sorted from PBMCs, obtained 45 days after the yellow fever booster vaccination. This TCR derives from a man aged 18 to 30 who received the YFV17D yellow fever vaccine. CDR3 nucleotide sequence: TGTGCCAGCTCACCAGGGGGAGATCAGCCCCAGCATTTT. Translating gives CASSPGGDQPQHF.